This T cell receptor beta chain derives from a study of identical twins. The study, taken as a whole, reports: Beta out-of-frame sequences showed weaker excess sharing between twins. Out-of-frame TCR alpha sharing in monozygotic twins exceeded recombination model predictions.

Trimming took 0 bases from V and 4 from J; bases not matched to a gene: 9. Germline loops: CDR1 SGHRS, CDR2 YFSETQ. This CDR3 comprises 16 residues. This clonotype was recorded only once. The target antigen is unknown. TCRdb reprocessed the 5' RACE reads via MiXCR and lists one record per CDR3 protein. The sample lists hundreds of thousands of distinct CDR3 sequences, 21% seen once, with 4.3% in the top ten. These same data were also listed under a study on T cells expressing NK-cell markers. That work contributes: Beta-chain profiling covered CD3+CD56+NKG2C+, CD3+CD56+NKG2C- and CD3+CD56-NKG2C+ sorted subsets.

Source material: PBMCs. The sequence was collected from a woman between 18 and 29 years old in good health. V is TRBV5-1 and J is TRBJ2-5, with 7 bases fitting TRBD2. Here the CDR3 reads CASSLVGGRGGETQYF. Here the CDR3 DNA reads TGCGCCAGCAGCTTGGTAGGCGGGAGAGGAGGAGAGACCCAGTACTTC.